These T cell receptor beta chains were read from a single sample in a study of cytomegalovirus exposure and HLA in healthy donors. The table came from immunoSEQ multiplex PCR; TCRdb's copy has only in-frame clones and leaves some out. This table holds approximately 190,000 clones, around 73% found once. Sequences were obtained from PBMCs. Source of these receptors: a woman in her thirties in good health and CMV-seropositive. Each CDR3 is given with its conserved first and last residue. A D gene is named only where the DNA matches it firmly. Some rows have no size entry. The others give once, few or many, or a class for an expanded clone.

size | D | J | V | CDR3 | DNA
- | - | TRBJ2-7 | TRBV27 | CASSSRGGARGIYEQYF | TGTGCCAGCAGTTCCCGGGGCGGGGCCCGGGGAATCTACGAGCAGTACTTC
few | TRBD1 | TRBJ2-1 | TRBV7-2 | CASSPGDRANNEQFF | TGTGCCAGCAGCCCAGGGGACAGGGCTAACAATGAGCAGTTCTTC
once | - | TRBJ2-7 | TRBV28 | CASSLSGQVDYEQYF | TGTGCCAGCAGTTTATCGGGACAAGTAGACTACGAGCAGTACTTC
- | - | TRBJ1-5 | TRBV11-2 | CASSLMGHPNQPQHF | TGTGCCAGCAGCTTAATGGGACACCCTAATCAGCCCCAGCATTTT
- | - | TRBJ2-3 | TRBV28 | CASTSLEPDTQYF | TGTGCCAGCACGTCCTTGGAGCCAGATACGCAGTATTTT
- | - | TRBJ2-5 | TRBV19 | CASRAGRYGMDQYF | TGTGCCAGTAGAGCCGGGAGATACGGGATGGACCAGTACTTC
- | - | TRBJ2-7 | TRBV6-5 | CASSRGTPRSYEQYF | TGTGCCAGCAGCCGGGGGACCCCCCGATCCTACGAGCAGTACTTC
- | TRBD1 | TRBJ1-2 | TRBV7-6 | CASSPDRGRKDYGYTF | TGTGCCAGCAGCCCAGACAGGGGTAGGAAGGACTATGGCTACACCTTC
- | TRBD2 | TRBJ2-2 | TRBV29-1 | CSALRALAGTGELFF | TGCAGCGCGTTGAGGGCACTAGCGGGGACCGGGGAGCTGTTTTTT
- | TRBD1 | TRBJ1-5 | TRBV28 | CASSRDRARGNQPQHF | TGTGCCAGCAGCAGGGACAGGGCCAGAGGCAATCAGCCCCAGCATTTT
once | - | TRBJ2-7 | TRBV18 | CASSNGRGTYEQYF | TGTGCCAGCTCGAATGGACGCGGGACCTACGAGCAGTACTTC
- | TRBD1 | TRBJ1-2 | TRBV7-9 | CASSQTGGEDGYTF | TGTGCCAGCAGCCAAACAGGGGGCGAGGATGGCTACACCTTC
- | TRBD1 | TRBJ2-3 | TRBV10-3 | CAISEHETGGGTDTQYF | TGTGCCATCAGTGAGCACGAAACAGGGGGAGGCACAGATACGCAGTATTTT
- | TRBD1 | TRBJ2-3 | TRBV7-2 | CASSRDSFTDTQYF | TGTGCCAGCAGCCGGGACAGTTTCACAGATACGCAGTATTTT
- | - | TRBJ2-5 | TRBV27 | CASSGKSGETQYF | TGTGCCAGCAGTGGGAAATCGGGGGAGACCCAGTACTTC
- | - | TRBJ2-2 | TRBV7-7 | CASSPTGANTGELFF | TGTGCCAGCAGCCCGACAGGAGCGAACACCGGGGAGCTGTTTTTT
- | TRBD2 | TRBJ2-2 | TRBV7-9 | CASSFILAAGNTGELFF | TGTGCCAGCAGCTTTATCCTAGCGGCGGGGAACACCGGGGAGCTGTTTTTT
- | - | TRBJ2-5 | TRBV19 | CASRPQLVETQYF | TGTGCCAGTAGGCCCCAACTCGTGGAGACCCAGTACTTC
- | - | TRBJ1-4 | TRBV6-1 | CASGRLDEKLFF | TGTGCCAGCGGCAGGCTTGATGAAAAACTGTTTTTT
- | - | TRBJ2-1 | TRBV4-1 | CASSQDPGQPYNEQFF | TGCGCCAGCAGCCAAGACCCCGGACAGCCCTACAATGAGCAGTTCTTC
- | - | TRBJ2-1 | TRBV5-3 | CARSFLVAAGNNEQFF | TGTGCCAGAAGCTTTTTGGTAGCGGCGGGGAACAATGAGCAGTTCTTC
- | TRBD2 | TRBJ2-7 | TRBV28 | CASRGTSGRYYEQYF | TGTGCCAGCAGGGGGACTAGCGGGAGATACTACGAGCAGTACTTC
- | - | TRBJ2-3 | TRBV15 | CATSREDSPTDTQYF | TGTGCCACCAGCAGAGAGGACAGCCCGACAGATACGCAGTATTTT
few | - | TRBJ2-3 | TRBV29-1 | CSGQVTQDTQYF | TGCAGCGGACAGGTAACACAGGATACGCAGTATTTT
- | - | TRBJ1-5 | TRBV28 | CASSSVGLGQPQHF | TGTGCCAGCAGCTCTGTGGGGCTTGGTCAGCCCCAGCATTTT
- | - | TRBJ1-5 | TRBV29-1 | CSAETTGGPQHF | TGCAGCGCCGAGACGACCGGGGGGCCCCAGCATTTT
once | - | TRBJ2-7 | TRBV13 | CASSLGLAAYEQYF | TGTGCCAGCAGCTTAGGACTAGCCGCCTACGAGCAGTACTTC
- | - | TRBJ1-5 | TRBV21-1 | CASSKEDGLENQPQHF | TGTGCCAGCAGCAAAGAAGACGGACTGGAAAATCAGCCCCAGCATTTT